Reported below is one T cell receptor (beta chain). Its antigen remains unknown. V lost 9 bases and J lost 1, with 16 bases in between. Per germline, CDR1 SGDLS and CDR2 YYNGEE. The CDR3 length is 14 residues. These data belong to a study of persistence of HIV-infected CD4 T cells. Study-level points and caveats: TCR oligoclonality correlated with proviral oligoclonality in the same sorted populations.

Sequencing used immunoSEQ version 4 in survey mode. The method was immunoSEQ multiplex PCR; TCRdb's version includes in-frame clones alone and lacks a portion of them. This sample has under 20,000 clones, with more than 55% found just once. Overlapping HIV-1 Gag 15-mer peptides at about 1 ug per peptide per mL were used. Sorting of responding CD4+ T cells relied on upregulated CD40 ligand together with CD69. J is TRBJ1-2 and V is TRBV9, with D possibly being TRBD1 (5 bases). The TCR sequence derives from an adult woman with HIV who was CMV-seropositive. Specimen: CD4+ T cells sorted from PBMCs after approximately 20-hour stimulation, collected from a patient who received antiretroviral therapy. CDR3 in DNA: TGTGCCACCTCGGGGACCACGGTTAACTATGGCTACACCTTC. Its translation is CATSGTTVNYGYTF.